The 30 T cell receptor beta chains below come from one sample, sequenced in a study of cytomegalovirus exposure and HLA in healthy donors. 60 Vbeta and 13 Jbeta primers were used in PCR. Produced via immunoSEQ multiplex PCR; TCRdb's table is partial and in-frame only. The data hold fewer than 150,000 clones, with about 82% observed a single time. Source material: PBMCs. These receptors were obtained from a man aged 25 to 40 in good health and CMV-seronegative.

V usage is TRBV27 and J usage is TRBJ1-1, with 11 bases identical to TRBD1. The CDR3 runs to 19 residues. With 4 bases clipped from V and 0 bases from J, the junction kept 13 bases outside the gene matches. Germline lookup yields CDR1 MNHEY and CDR2 SMNVEV (reference sequence). Here the CDR3 reads CASSSRTGGSLRLNTEAFF. The DNA for the CDR3 is TGTGCCAGCAGTTCGCGGACAGGGGGCTCTCTCCGATTGAACACTGAAGCTTTCTTT.

In its sample, this clone was seen once. The chain joins TRBV2 to TRBJ2-6, with D tentatively TRBD2 (5 bases). The CDR3 has 14 amino acids. Trimming cost V 10 bases and J 1 base, with 11 bases left between them. Germline V CDR1 and CDR2: SNHLY, FYNNEI. The CDR3 DNA reads TGTGCCACCCTGCCGGGGTCTGGGGCCAACGTCCTGACTTTC. It encodes CATLPGSGANVLTF.

The chain joins TRBV18 to TRBJ1-6; 8 nucleotides line up with TRBD1. The CDR3 is made up of 14 amino acids. Germline V CDR1 and CDR2: KGHSH, LQKENI. The V segment lost 4 bases and the J segment 6 bases; nucleotides outside the gene matches: 2. CDR3 DNA: TGTGCCAGCTCACAGGACAGGGTTAATTCACCCCTCCACTTT. Translated: CASSQDRVNSPLHF.

As to this clone: The junction departs from the called germline gene at one end, perhaps through a read error. This chain connects TRBV5-1 to TRBJ1-2; D is uncertain. Germline V lookup: CDR1 SGHRS, CDR2 YFSETQ. This CDR3 comprises 14 residues. Here the CDR3 DNA reads TGCGCCAGCTCCGCGTCAGTAGCTAACTATGGCTACCCCTTC. Residues: CASSASVANYGYPF.

This clone was counted a single time. The CDR3 sequence is CASSTYRGNRYEQYF. The CDR3 DNA is TGTGCCAGCAGCACATACAGGGGAAACCGCTACGAGCAGTACTTC. V and J are TRBV5-4 and TRBJ2-7, with 7 bases identical to TRBD1. With 4 bases clipped from V and 3 bases from J, the junction kept 10 bases outside the gene matches. This CDR3 comprises 15 residues. Germline V CDR1 and CDR2: SGHNT, YYREEE (reference sequence). The entire variable domain, with the rest obtained from reference TRBV5-4 and TRBJ2-7, is as follows: ETGVTQSPTHLIKTRGQQVTLRCSSQSGHNTVSWYQQALGQGPQFIFQYYREEENGRGNFPPRFSGLQFPNYSSELNVNALELDDSALYLCASSTYRGNRYEQYFGPGTRLTVT.

The chain joins TRBV19 to TRBJ2-1, with D maybe TRBD1 (6 bases). This CDR3 spans 14 amino acids. Germline lookup yields CDR1 LNHDA and CDR2 SQIVND (reference sequence). Trimming shortened V by 3 bases and J by 7 bases, and 13 bases separated the two germline ends. CDR3 sequence (DNA): TGTGCCAGTAGTATTTCAGGGGCTAAAAATGAGCAGTTCTTC. Amino acid sequence: CASSISGAKNEQFF.

Concerning this clone itself: One end of the junction does not line up with germline, which may come from a read error. The chain has TRBV2 and TRBJ2-2, with D possibly being TRBD1 (6 bases). This CDR3 is 17 amino acids long. Germline lookup yields CDR1 SNHLY and CDR2 FYNNEI. CDR3 region: CASSEGTGIWNTGELFF. For the CDR3, the DNA is TGTGCCAGCAGCGAAGGAACAGGGATCTGGAACACCGGGGAGCTGTTTTTT.

This rearrangement joins TRBV19 to TRBJ1-6; D may be TRBD1 (6 bases). The germline V gene has CDR1 LNHDA and CDR2 SQIVND (reference sequence). The CDR3 is 15 residues long. V shed 7 bases and J shed 3 bases, with 13 bases lying between them. The CDR3 DNA is TGTGCCAGTAAAATGGACAGCTACTATAATTCACCCCTCCACTTT. This encodes CASKMDSYYNSPLHF.

This sequence joins TRBV2 and TRBJ1-4, with 7 bases aligning to TRBD1. In germline, CDR1 is SNHLY, CDR2 FYNNEI. The CDR3 contains 14 residues. V dropped 4 bases and J dropped 5; count of bases not matched to a gene: 4. The CDR3 loop reads CASSVDRANEKLFF. CDR3 bases: TGTGCCAGCAGTGTTGACAGGGCGAATGAAAAACTGTTTTTT.

This chain uses TRBV29-1 with TRBJ2-3; tentatively, D is TRBD1 (5 bases). The CDR3 runs to 14 residues. The ends were cut back, 7 bases at V and 0 bases at J, with 14 bases in the middle. Germline V CDR1 and CDR2: SQVTM, ANQGSEA. In nucleotides, the CDR3 is TGCAGCGCCCAAAAGGGGAAAAGCACAGATACGCAGTATTTT. Translating gives CSAQKGKSTDTQYF.

This chain connects TRBV7-9 to TRBJ1-5; D remains ambiguous. Germline CDR1 SEHNR, CDR2 FQNEAQ (reference sequence). The CDR3 contains 15 residues. V was cut by 3 bases and J by 0 bases, with 9 bases left in between. CDR3 region: CASSLGGGSNQPQHF. The CDR3 bases are TGTGCCAGCAGCTTGGGTGGCGGTAGCAATCAGCCCCAGCATTTT.

J is TRBJ2-3 and V is TRBV6-5; 7 bases fit TRBD2. The CDR3 covers 15 residues. J gave up 3 bases and V 5 bases, and 8 bases lay outside the gene matches. Per the germline V gene, CDR1 is MNHEY and CDR2 is SVGAGI. The CDR3: CASSTSGVPTDTQYF. Written as DNA, the CDR3 is TGTGCCAGCAGTACAAGCGGGGTCCCAACAGATACGCAGTATTTT.

The V call is TRBV5-4, the J call TRBJ2-7, with D possibly TRBD1 on 5 matching bases. The CDR3 length is 15 residues. Trimming cost V 6 bases and J 3 bases, with 19 bases left between them. Looked up from germline, CDR1 is SGHNT and CDR2 is YYREEE (reference sequence). CDR3 loop: CASTLGGAAGYEQYF. As DNA, the CDR3 is TGTGCCAGCACCCTCGGTGGGGCAGCCGGCTACGAGCAGTACTTC.

CDR3 amino acids: CASLAGTDNTGELFF. The CDR3 coding sequence is TGTGCCAGCCTAGCCGGGACAGATAACACCGGGGAGCTGTTTTTT. V and J are TRBV7-9 and TRBJ2-2, with 7 bases lining up with TRBD1. CDR1 and CDR2 from the germline V gene are SEHNR and FQNEAQ (reference sequence). The CDR3 runs to 15 residues. V shed 8 bases and J 2 bases; nucleotides not matched to a gene: 8.

The chain has TRBV2 and TRBJ2-5; D possibly corresponds to TRBD2 (5 bases). Germline loops: CDR1 SNHLY, CDR2 FYNNEI. CDR3 size: 13 residues. Trimming pared 5 bases from V and 4 bases from J, leaving 11 bases between. This chain's CDR3 is CASSQETTETQYF. The CDR3 DNA is TGTGCCAGCAGTCAAGAGACTACAGAGACCCAGTACTTC.

This clone was recorded a few times. This chain connects TRBV7-8 to TRBJ1-1; 7 nucleotides align to TRBD1. Per the germline V gene, CDR1 is SGHVS and CDR2 is FQNEAQ. This CDR3 is built from 14 residues. After removal of 1 base from V and 7 bases from J, the junction contained 6 bases not matched to a gene. CDR3 residues: CASSLERGLGEAFF. In DNA form, the CDR3 reads TGTGCCAGCAGCTTAGAGAGGGGGCTTGGTGAAGCTTTCTTT. Full variable domain (remainder filled in from reference TRBV7-8 and TRBJ1-1): GAGVSQSPRYKVAKRGQDVALRCDPISGHVSLFWYQQALGQGPEFLTYFQNEAQLDKSGLPSDRFFAERPEGSVSTLKIQRTQQEDSAVYLCASSLERGLGEAFFGQGTRLTVV.

This chain links TRBV13 with TRBJ2-7, with 7 bases identical to TRBD1. Germline V lookup: CDR1 PRHDT, CDR2 FYEKMQ (reference sequence). This CDR3 contains 14 residues. Trimming removed 5 bases from V and 6 bases from J; junction bases left unmatched: 10. The CDR3 spells CASSGQVRYAEQYF. The CDR3 coding sequence is TGTGCCAGCAGCGGACAGGTTAGGTACGCCGAGCAGTACTTC.

A word on this clone: At one end the junction does not follow the germline gene, possibly because of a read error. This chain joins TRBV19 and TRBJ1-2; D remains unclear. Germline values: CDR1 LNHDA, CDR2 SQIVND (reference sequence). This CDR3 comprises 12 residues. The CDR3 DNA reads as TGTGCCAGTAGTATCGGGAGTTATGGCTGCACCTTC. Its protein product is CASSIGSYGCTF.

The chain uses TRBV7-6 and TRBJ2-5, with 10 bases fitting TRBD2. Losses at the gene ends were 3 bases for V and 5 bases for J; bases not matched to a gene: 9. The CDR3 is made up of 16 amino acids. The germline V gene encodes CDR1 SGHVS and CDR2 FNYEAQ. This CDR3 reads CASSLDSGRLEETQYF. The CDR3 region has the DNA TGTGCCAGCAGCTTGGATAGCGGGAGGTTAGAGGAGACCCAGTACTTC.

V gene TRBV4-1 combines with J gene TRBJ2-3, with 8 bases matching TRBD1. With V trimmed by 1 base and J by 9 bases, 3 bases remained unmatched. Germline CDR1 reads MGHRA; CDR2 reads YSYEKL. CDR3 length equals 13 residues. The CDR3 nucleotides read TGCGCCAGCAGCCAAGGTGGACAGGGAACGCAGTATTTT. Translating gives CASSQGGQGTQYF.

CDR3 in amino acids: CASSPQGNQPQHF. Here the CDR3 DNA reads TGTGCCAGCAGCCCCCAGGGAAATCAGCCCCAGCATTTT. The chain links TRBV6-6 to TRBJ1-5; weak D call: TRBD1 (5 bases). Trimming left V 6 bases short and J 4 bases short, with 10 bases between. Germline lookup yields CDR1 MNHNY and CDR2 SVGAGI (reference sequence). CDR3 length: 13 amino acids.

This rearrangement joins TRBV2 to TRBJ1-2; perhaps TRBD1 as D (5 bases). The CDR3 spans 16 residues. Looked up from germline, CDR1 is SNHLY and CDR2 is FYNNEI. Trimming took off 0 bases at V and 0 bases at J, with 11 bases between the two ends. This chain's CDR3 is CASSEARGKSNYGYTF. CDR3 nucleotides: TGTGCCAGCAGTGAAGCGCGGGGGAAATCTAACTATGGCTACACCTTC.

The chain combines TRBV28 with TRBJ2-2, with 9 bases lining up with TRBD2. With 5 bases clipped from V and 4 bases from J, the junction kept 17 bases outside the gene matches. Per the germline V gene, CDR1 is MDHEN and CDR2 is SYDVKM. The CDR3 length is 19 residues. CDR3 in amino acids: CASSPLFSIAGVGTGELFF. The CDR3 DNA sequence: TGTGCCAGCAGTCCCCTCTTTTCGATAGCGGGGGTTGGCACCGGGGAGCTGTTTTTT. The full variable domain, with the rest looked up from reference TRBV28 and TRBJ2-2, is DVKVTQSSRYLVKRTGEKVFLECVQDMDHENMFWYRQDPGLGLRLIYFSYDVKMKEKGDIPEGYSVSREKKERFSLILESASTNQTSMYLCASSPLFSIAGVGTGELFFGEGSRLTVL.

This clone showed up just a few times. The chain is built from TRBV6-6 and TRBJ2-2, with 7 bases matching TRBD2. This CDR3 is 15 amino acids long. Germline V gene lookup returns CDR1 MNHNY and CDR2 SVGAGI (reference sequence). Unmatched junction bases numbered 9, after V lost 7 bases and J lost 4 bases. CDR3 DNA sequence: TGTGCCAGCAAGGATAGGCGGGAGAGCACCGGGGAGCTGTTTTTT. Its protein is CASKDRRESTGELFF.

Here the CDR3 reads CASSPLLADTPTDTQYF. Written as DNA, the CDR3 is TGTGCCAGCTCACCTTTACTAGCGGATACCCCCACAGATACGCAGTATTTT. The chain combines TRBV18 with TRBJ2-3, with TRBD2 matching 8 bases. Looked up from germline, CDR1 is KGHSH and CDR2 is LQKENI. The J segment lost 2 bases and the V segment lost 3 bases, leaving 10 bases of the junction unmatched. This CDR3 comprises 17 residues.

V is TRBV7-7 and J is TRBJ2-1; 7 nucleotides line up with TRBD1. CDR3 length: 14 amino acids. Germline CDR1 SSHAT, CDR2 FNYEAQ (reference sequence). Germline trimming cut 5 bases from V and 8 bases from J; bases unmatched to any gene: 9. The DNA of the CDR3 is TGTGCCAGCAGCAACATACAGGGGCTCGATGAGCAGTTCTTC. This gives the protein CASSNIQGLDEQFF.

The V gene is TRBV5-6, the J gene TRBJ2-5; D may be TRBD1 (6 bases). CDR3 length: 17 amino acids. Germline V gene sequence: CDR1 SGHDT, CDR2 YYEEEE. The V and J ends lost 3 bases and 2 bases respectively, with 20 bases between them. DNA for the CDR3: TGTGCCAGCAGCTCCCTAACGGACAGACAATTTCAAGAGACCCAGTACTTC. Its translation is CASSSLTDRQFQETQYF.

The chain links TRBV27 to TRBJ2-3; perhaps TRBD2 as D (5 bases). This CDR3 contains 15 residues. Trimming pared 4 bases from V and 1 base from J, leaving 12 bases between. Per the germline V gene, CDR1 is MNHEY and CDR2 is SMNVEV (reference sequence). CDR3 bases: TGTGCCAGCAGTTATAAGGGAGCGGGCACAGATACGCAGTATTTT. Its protein product is CASSYKGAGTDTQYF.

The V and J genes are TRBV6-5 and TRBJ1-5; perhaps TRBD1 as D (6 bases). The germline V gene encodes CDR1 MNHEY and CDR2 SVGAGI. This CDR3 has 14 residues. V was pared by 6 bases and J by 1 base, with 10 bases between. CDR3 nucleotide sequence: TGTGCCAGCAGCAGGGGCGGGAGCAATCAGCCCCAGCATTTT. Translation: CASSRGGSNQPQHF.

The chain combines TRBV12-5 with TRBJ1-1, with D perhaps TRBD1 (6 bases). This CDR3 spans 13 amino acids. The germline gives CDR1 LGHNT, CDR2 FRNRAP. V gave up 6 bases and J gave up 3 bases, with 11 bases separating them. In nucleotides, the CDR3 is TGTGCTAGTGGAAGGGGGAATGACACTGAAGCTTTCTTT. Translation: CASGRGNDTEAFF.